The 26 T cell receptor beta chains listed next were all sequenced from one sample in a study of blood T cell repertoires in COVID-19 (TCRdb year 2020). Library preparation employed the immunoSEQ multiplex PCR assay. Sourced from immuneACCESS, this table was stored by TCRdb with only in-frame sequences that have V and J called. A share of the clones is absent; for the studies checked, an unresolved V gene accounts for under half, and the remainder has no known explanation. This sample is represented by 26,000 or so clones; about nine tenths of them were singletons. 13% of the sample is in the top ten clones. Sequencing was performed on peripheral blood. These receptors originate from a human donor in a cohort sampled during active COVID-19. The donor label of this sample is uncertain.

This clone has a single count. The CDR3 region is CASSYSTYEQYF. The CDR3 DNA sequence: TGTGCCAGCAGTTACTCCACCTACGAGCAGTACTTC. V is TRBV6-2 or TRBV6-3 and J is TRBJ2-7; D remains ambiguous. The CDR3 runs to 12 residues. Trimming removed 0 bases from V and 2 bases from J, with 2 bases in between. CDR1 is MNHEY and CDR2 is SVGEGT in the germline V gene.

The gene calls are TRBV5-1 and TRBJ2-2, with D possibly TRBD1 on 5 matching bases. The V end was cut by 4 bases, the J end by 1 base, with 11 bases between. Per the germline V gene, CDR1 is SGHRS and CDR2 is YFSETQ. This CDR3 has 15 amino acids. The CDR3 loop reads CASSVVQENTGELFF. The CDR3 DNA reads as TGCGCCAGCAGCGTGGTACAGGAGAACACCGGGGAGCTGTTTTTT. Full variable domain (outside the CDR3, taken from reference TRBV5-1 and TRBJ2-2): KAGVTQTPRYLIKTRGQQVTLSCSPISGHRSVSWYQQTPGQGLQFLFEYFSETQRNKGNFPGRFSGRQFSNSRSEMNVSTLELGDSALYLCASSVVQENTGELFFGEGSRLTVL.

The chain recombines TRBV5-1 with TRBJ2-2; 11 bases line up with TRBD2. The CDR3 loop spans 18 amino acids. The V gene's germline CDR1 is SGHRS and CDR2 YFSETQ. Trimming cost V 4 bases and J 4 bases; bases outside gene matches: 12. The CDR3 loop reads CASSPPGGSGGATGELFF. The CDR3 coding sequence is TGCGCCAGCAGCCCGCCCGGAGGTAGCGGGGGGGCCACCGGGGAGCTGTTTTTT.

The chain employs TRBV6-5 and TRBJ2-2; possible D gene TRBD1, 5 bases. CDR1 and CDR2 from the germline V gene are MNHEY and SVGAGI. V was clipped by 7 bases and J by 4 bases, with 10 bases between them. The length of the CDR3 is 13 residues. Here the CDR3 DNA reads TGTGCCAGCACCCCAGGGTCCACCGGGGAGCTGTTTTTT. Amino acids: CASTPGSTGELFF.

This clone was seen more than once but under ten times. V is TRBV7-9 and J is TRBJ1-2; D may be TRBD1 (6 bases). V was pared by 4 bases and J by 8 bases, with 8 bases between. The CDR3 has 11 residues. Germline-derived CDR1 and CDR2 are SEHNR and FQNEAQ (reference sequence). As DNA, the CDR3 is TGTGCCAGCAGCTCAGGGGTCGGCTACACCTTC. It translates to CASSSGVGYTF.

As to this clone: Other DNA sequences within the sample encode an identical CDR3. This chain connects TRBV9 to TRBJ1-2; 8 bases map to TRBD1. Trimming at V came to 3 bases and at J to 8 bases, leaving 9 bases not matched to a gene. The germline CDR1 and CDR2 sequences are SGDLS and YYNGEE. The CDR3 totals 14 residues. This CDR3 is CASSAPGTGNGYTF. The CDR3 coding sequence is TGTGCCAGCAGCGCCCCCGGGACAGGAAACGGCTACACCTTC.

The genes are TRBV9 and TRBJ2-3, with 9 positions matching TRBD2. The CDR3 covers 16 residues. Germline CDR1 reads SGDLS; CDR2 reads YYNGEE. With 1 base clipped from V and 0 bases from J, the junction kept 3 bases outside the gene matches. Written as DNA, the CDR3 is TGTGCCAGCAGCGTACTCGCGGGGGGGAGCACAGATACGCAGTATTTT. It translates to CASSVLAGGSTDTQYF.

The CDR3 DNA follows: TGTGCCAGTAGGACTGACCAAAACTATGGCTACACCTTC. Protein sequence: CASRTDQNYGYTF. The chain uses TRBV6-5 and TRBJ1-2; D gene uncertain. The germline V gene encodes CDR1 MNHEY and CDR2 SVGAGI. Trimming stripped 9 bases from V and 2 bases from J, with 13 bases between. CDR3 length: 13 amino acids.

This clone was found a few times. This chain links TRBV15 with TRBJ1-1; the match to TRBD1 covers 7 bases. V gave up 6 bases and J gave up 3 bases; unmatched junction bases: 7. The length of the CDR3 is 14 residues. Per germline, CDR1 LNHNV and CDR2 YYDKDF (reference sequence). The CDR3 spells CATRLGDSYTEAFF. CDR3 bases: TGTGCCACCAGGCTCGGGGACAGCTACACTGAAGCTTTCTTT.

The rearrangement links TRBV11-2 to TRBJ2-7, with 7 bases fitting TRBD1. V trimming: 5 bases; J trimming: 2 bases; junction bases outside the gene matches: 6. The CDR3 loop spans 14 amino acids. Germline V gene lookup returns CDR1 SGHAT and CDR2 FQNNGV. The CDR3 here is CASSEGAGPYEQYF. The CDR3, as DNA: TGTGCCAGCAGCGAGGGGGCGGGTCCCTACGAGCAGTACTTC.

The chain has TRBV5-1 and TRBJ1-1; D remains unclear. Germline V gene data show CDR1 as SGHRS and CDR2 as YFSETQ. CDR3 length equals 15 residues. V was clipped by 0 bases and J by 0 bases, with 9 bases between them. The CDR3 DNA reads as TGCGCCAGCAGCTTGGTTGTAGACATGAACACTGAAGCTTTCTTT. Its protein product is CASSLVVDMNTEAFF. The full variable domain, its missing parts supplied by reference TRBV5-1 and TRBJ1-1, is KAGVTQTPRYLIKTRGQQVTLSCSPISGHRSVSWYQQTPGQGLQFLFEYFSETQRNKGNFPGRFSGRQFSNSRSEMNVSTLELGDSALYLCASSLVVDMNTEAFFGQGTRLTVV.

The CDR3 loop is CASSEIGNPFTVNGYTF. CDR3 coding DNA: TGTGCCAGCAGTGAAATCGGCAACCCTTTCACAGTAAATGGCTACACCTTC. The V gene is TRBV2, the J gene TRBJ1-2; D not resolved. Germline CDR1 is SNHLY and CDR2 is FYNNEI. Trimming cost V 2 bases and J 6 bases, with 22 bases left between them. The CDR3 totals 17 residues.

The chain links TRBV28 to TRBJ1-2, with no clear D. Germline values: CDR1 MDHEN, CDR2 SYDVKM. Trimming stripped 2 bases from V and 4 bases from J, with 11 bases between. This CDR3 is built from 14 residues. The CDR3 bases are TGTGCCAGCAGTTTAAGGCAGGATTCCTATGGCTACACCTTC. It translates to CASSLRQDSYGYTF.

The chain carries TRBV5-6 and TRBJ2-7; 8 bases map to TRBD2. Germline assignment: CDR1 SGHDT and CDR2 YYEEEE. J lost 3 bases, V lost 6 bases, and 5 bases had no gene match. CDR3 length: 13 amino acids. The CDR3 nucleotides read TGTGCCAGCACGCGGGGGGCCGTCTACGAGCAGTACTTC. Translation: CASTRGAVYEQYF.

The chain uses TRBV11-2 and TRBJ1-4; maybe TRBD1 (6 bases). Germline V gene lookup returns CDR1 SGHAT and CDR2 FQNNGV. The CDR3 totals 18 residues. V was trimmed by 5 bases and J by 4 bases, leaving 23 bases between them. The CDR3 region has the DNA TGTGCCAGCAGCCCTATCAGGGGACTACGCGTCTTTAATGAAAAACTGTTTTTT. It specifies CASSPIRGLRVFNEKLFF.

The rearrangement joins TRBV11-3 to TRBJ1-6, with no clear D. CDR3 length: 14 amino acids. V dropped 2 bases and J dropped 5 bases, with 7 bases sitting between them. Looked up from germline, CDR1 is SGHNT and CDR2 is YENEEA. The CDR3 bases are TGTGCCAGCAGCTTAACTCCTAATAATTCACCCCTCCACTTT. Residues: CASSLTPNNSPLHF.

V is TRBV29-1 and J is TRBJ1-2, with D perhaps matching TRBD1 (5 bases). CDR1 and CDR2 from the germline V gene are SQVTM and ANQGSEA. Deletions cut 7 bases from V and 0 bases from J, with 9 bases between. The CDR3 covers 12 residues. CDR3 sequence: CSATGSNYGYTF. The CDR3 DNA is TGCAGCGCAACAGGTTCTAACTATGGCTACACCTTC.

This clone occurred once. The chain has TRBV5-1 and TRBJ2-1; TRBD2 aligns across 12 bases. V trimming: 1 base; J trimming: 8 bases; junction bases outside the gene matches: 4. The CDR3 has 15 residues. CDR1 and CDR2 (germline): SGHRS, YFSETQ. The chain's CDR3 is CASSLSSGGAHEQFF. The CDR3 nucleotides read TGCGCCAGCAGCTTGTCTAGCGGGGGGGCCCATGAGCAGTTCTTC.

The rearrangement uses TRBV2 and TRBJ2-1; 10 bases line up with TRBD1. CDR1 is SNHLY, CDR2 FYNNEI, per germline. The length of the CDR3 is 15 residues. The V gene end was trimmed by 10 bases and the J gene end by 8 bases; junction bases not matched to a gene: 14. The CDR3 protein is CATQSRDRGYDEQFF. The CDR3 nucleotides read TGTGCCACTCAATCGAGGGACAGGGGTTACGATGAGCAGTTCTTC.

CDR3 nucleotides: TGTGCCAGAAGCTACAGGGTTAGAGGGACCGGGGAGCTGTTTTTT. Its protein is CARSYRVRGTGELFF. This chain connects TRBV5-3 to TRBJ2-2; D might be TRBD1 (6 bases). Being an ORF, TRBV5-3 has a function that is uncertain. This CDR3 has 15 residues. Between the trimmed V and J ends, which lost 3 bases and 5 bases, there was a span of 14 bases.

This clone was recorded a few times. The sample holds other DNA sequences that translate to the same CDR3. This chain joins TRBV19 and TRBJ1-2, with TRBD1 matching 9 bases. Trimming removed 4 bases from V and 5 bases from J; junction bases left unmatched: 5. This CDR3 is 14 amino acids long. The germline CDR1 and CDR2 sequences are LNHDA and SQIVND (reference sequence). In nucleotides, the CDR3 is TGTGCCAGTAGTAACAGGGGGCAAGGGTATGGCTACACCTTC. It codes for CASSNRGQGYGYTF.

In DNA form, the CDR3 reads TGTGCCAGCTCACCGGGAACAGGGGGCACTGGCGGGGAGCTGTTTTTT. Residues: CASSPGTGGTGGELFF. The J gene is TRBJ2-2, the V gene TRBV18; 9 bases map to TRBD1. The CDR3 consists of 16 residues. V was pared by 3 bases and J by 7 bases, with 9 bases of the junction left unmatched. CDR1 KGHSH and CDR2 LQKENI come from the germline V gene. The complete variable domain, with remaining parts taken from reference TRBV18 and TRBJ2-2, reads NAGVMQNPRHLVRRRGQEARLRCSPMKGHSHVYWYRQLPEEGLKFMVYLQKENIIDESGMPKERFSAEFPKEGPSILRIQQVVRGDSAAYFCASSPGTGGTGGELFFGEGSRLTVL.

The chain combines TRBV7-9 with TRBJ2-2; 7 bases agree with TRBD1. V was clipped by 7 bases and J by 7 bases; unmatched bases: 15. The V gene's germline CDR1 is SEHNR and CDR2 FQNEAQ (reference sequence). This CDR3 region has 16 residues. CDR3 coding DNA: TGTGCCAGCATCCCCCCCCCGGACAGGTCGAACGGGGAGCTGTTTTTT. It codes for CASIPPPDRSNGELFF.

The gene calls are TRBV6-5 and TRBJ1-6; D uncertain. This CDR3 contains 14 residues. Trimming cost V 5 bases and J 12 bases, with 17 bases left between them. In germline, CDR1 is MNHEY, CDR2 SVGAGI. The CDR3 nucleotides read TGTGCCAGCAGTCCCCGGACCGGGGAAAGACCCCTCCACTTT. It specifies CASSPRTGERPLHF.

The chain is built from TRBV9 and TRBJ1-3; D is ambiguous. CDR1 SGDLS and CDR2 YYNGEE come from the germline V gene. V lost 0 bases and J 0 bases, leaving 4 bases between the germline ends. CDR3 size: 14 residues. CDR3 sequence (DNA): TGTGCCAGCAGCGTAGGTAGCTCTGGAAACACCATATATTTT. This encodes CASSVGSSGNTIYF.

The genes are TRBV5-1 and TRBJ1-4; maybe TRBD1 (5 bases). V lost 0 bases, J lost 8 bases, and 14 bases lay in between. This CDR3 spans 15 amino acids. CDR1 and CDR2 from the germline V gene are SGHRS and YFSETQ. The CDR3 nucleotides are TGCGCCAGCAGCTTGGCCGGTTCGGGGGGAGAAAAACTGTTTTTT. The encoded protein is CASSLAGSGGEKLFF. Using reference TRBV5-1 and TRBJ1-4 for the parts outside the CDR3, the full variable domain is KAGVTQTPRYLIKTRGQQVTLSCSPISGHRSVSWYQQTPGQGLQFLFEYFSETQRNKGNFPGRFSGRQFSNSRSEMNVSTLELGDSALYLCASSLAGSGGEKLFFGSGTQLSVL.